One sample yielded the 19 T cell receptor beta chains listed below, sequenced in a study of shared clonotypes between healthy human individuals (dated by TCRdb to the early 2020s). The library relied on the immunoSEQ multiplex PCR assay. Entries here come from immuneACCESS through TCRdb and include only in-frame sequences with V and J called. Some clones fail to appear in such tables; in the studies checked, an unresolved V gene covers under half of the shortfall, and the cause of the remainder is unknown. Here the sample has around 2,000,000 clones; less than 95% occur a single time. Roughly 1.1% of the sample lies in the top ten. CD8 naive samples were obtained by positive selection for CCR7 among CD45RO-negative cells, yielding a CD45RA+CCR7+ population from which TemRA cells were excluded. The material sequenced was naive CD8+ T cells sorted from blood. The cell subset or site label, as the study defines it: CD45RA+CCR7+. These receptors were taken from a man aged 18 to 29 in good health.

V gene TRBV6-6 combines with J gene TRBJ1-5, with a tentative D call TRBD1 (6 bases). The V gene's germline CDR1 is MNHNY and CDR2 SVGAGI (reference sequence). The ends were cut back, 6 bases at V and 7 bases at J, with 16 bases in the middle. The CDR3 loop spans 14 amino acids. CDR3 sequence (DNA): TGTGCCAGCAGCCCCCCCGACGGGGGCCAGCCCCAGCATTTT. Translation gives CASSPPDGGQPQHF.

This chain connects TRBV6-6 to TRBJ2-1, with a weak D call TRBD1 (6 bases). Deletions cut 2 bases from V and 14 bases from J, with 10 bases between. The CDR3 runs to 11 residues. The germline CDR1 and CDR2 sequences are MNHNY and SVGAGI (reference sequence). In DNA form, the CDR3 reads TGTGCCAGCAGTTACGGTCAGGGGAAGTTCTTC. Residues: CASSYGQGKFF.

CDR3 sequence (DNA): TGTGCCAGCAGCTTTATCCACTCATCGCAAGAGACCCAGTACTTC. Translation: CASSFIHSSQETQYF. This chain connects TRBV13 to TRBJ2-5; no definite D call. Germline loops: CDR1 PRHDT, CDR2 FYEKMQ (reference sequence). Trimming removed 3 bases from V and 2 bases from J, with 13 bases in between. This CDR3 comprises 15 residues.

The chain carries TRBV7-9 and TRBJ2-3; D possibly corresponds to TRBD2 (6 bases). The CDR3 is 19 residues long. The V gene's germline CDR1 is SEHNR and CDR2 FQNEAQ (reference sequence). Trimming took 5 bases from V and 2 from J, leaving 26 bases between them. The CDR3 sequence is CASSPRFPESGSHTDTQYF. Written as DNA, the CDR3 is TGTGCCAGCAGCCCAAGGTTCCCTGAAAGCGGGTCTCACACAGATACGCAGTATTTT.

V usage is TRBV7-9 and J usage is TRBJ2-7, with 7 bases fitting TRBD1. There are 12 residues in the CDR3. The V and J ends lost 10 bases and 3 bases, in that order; junction bases with no gene match: 6. CDR1 is SEHNR and CDR2 is FQNEAQ in the germline V gene (reference sequence). CDR3 sequence reads: CATDRDNYEQYF. The CDR3 coding sequence is TGTGCCACAGACAGGGATAACTACGAGCAGTACTTC.

In its sample, this clone was seen once. The chain links TRBV11-2 to TRBJ2-5, with D possibly TRBD1 on 5 matching bases. Germline V gene data show CDR1 as SGHAT and CDR2 as FQNNGV. Between the trimmed V and J ends, which lost 2 bases and 2 bases, there was a span of 9 bases. CDR3 length equals 14 residues. CDR3 protein: CASSLQGPQETQYF. The CDR3 region has the DNA TGTGCCAGCAGCTTACAGGGCCCTCAAGAGACCCAGTACTTC.

The chain employs TRBV9 and TRBJ2-7; D uncertain. Germline V gene lookup returns CDR1 SGDLS and CDR2 YYNGEE. CDR3 length equals 14 residues. Trimming took 0 bases from V and 4 from J, leaving 11 bases between them. The CDR3: CASSVEVVTYEQYF. The CDR3 DNA reads as TGTGCCAGCAGCGTAGAAGTCGTCACTTACGAGCAGTACTTC.

The table lists this clone with a few counts. This same CDR3 is encoded by further DNA sequences in the sample. J is TRBJ2-7 and V is TRBV6-5, with D possibly TRBD2 on 6 matching bases. Trimming cost V 0 bases and J 3 bases, with 6 bases left between them. The germline CDR1 and CDR2 sequences are MNHEY and SVGAGI. This CDR3 spans 13 amino acids. The CDR3 sequence is CASSYSDYYEQYF. The CDR3 DNA is TGTGCCAGCAGTTACTCGGACTACTACGAGCAGTACTTC.

This sequence joins TRBV4-1 and TRBJ1-5, with D possibly being TRBD1 (5 bases). CDR3 length: 15 residues. The V gene lost 1 base and the J gene lost 7 bases, with 14 bases spanning the gap. Germline V lookup: CDR1 MGHRA, CDR2 YSYEKL. The CDR3 nucleotides are TGCGCCAGCAGCCAAGGGCCCAGGGTAGACCAGCCCCAGCATTTT. This encodes CASSQGPRVDQPQHF.

The genes are TRBV5-4 and TRBJ2-5; D could derive from TRBD1 or TRBD2 (7 bases each). Germline lookup yields CDR1 SGHNT and CDR2 YYREEE (reference sequence). Trimming shortened V by 1 base and J by 1 base, and 14 bases separated the two germline ends. This CDR3 is 16 amino acids long. The DNA of the CDR3 is TGTGCCAGCAGCTTGTGGCAGGGGGGGCCCCAAGAGACCCAGTACTTC. Its protein product is CASSLWQGGPQETQYF.

Comments on this clone: Additional DNA sequences in this sample encode the identical CDR3. The gene calls are TRBV9 and TRBJ2-5; D uncertain. Germline lookup yields CDR1 SGDLS and CDR2 YYNGEE. V was clipped by 0 bases and J by 1 base, with 7 bases between them. CDR3 length: 14 amino acids. In nucleotides, the CDR3 is TGTGCCAGCAGCGTAGGGGGATTCCAAGAGACCCAGTACTTC. Its translation: CASSVGGFQETQYF.

The rearrangement joins TRBV9 to TRBJ2-5; TRBD2 agrees at 9 bases. The ends lost 3 bases at V and 5 bases at J; junction bases unmatched: 11. Germline V gene data show CDR1 as SGDLS and CDR2 as YYNGEE. CDR3 length: 16 residues. The CDR3 region has the DNA TGTGCCAGCAGCGCCGATGGGCTAGCGGGGATCGAGACCCAGTACTTC. It translates to CASSADGLAGIETQYF.

A word on this clone: Other DNA sequences in the sample encode the same CDR3. This chain connects TRBV28 to TRBJ2-2; D unresolved. Germline V CDR1 and CDR2: MDHEN, SYDVKM. This CDR3 contains 12 residues. Trimming took off 3 bases at V and 4 bases at J, with 3 bases between the two ends. The CDR3 nucleotides read TGTGCCAGCAGTTTTTCCACCGGGGAGCTGTTTTTT. This translates into CASSFSTGELFF.

V and J are TRBV28 and TRBJ2-7; tentative D call: TRBD2 (5 bases). The CDR3 consists of 11 residues. V was cut by 5 bases and J by 7 bases, with 9 bases left in between. From germline, CDR1 is MDHEN and CDR2 SYDVKM. CDR3 nucleotides: TGTGCCAGCAGTCCAGCGGATGAGCAGTACTTC. Its protein is CASSPADEQYF.

A note on this clone: Other DNA sequences in this sample translate to the same CDR3. This rearrangement joins TRBV5-6 to TRBJ2-7, with 11 bases fitting TRBD2. Germline-derived CDR1 and CDR2 are SGHDT and YYEEEE. V gave up 4 bases and J gave up 4 bases; unmatched junction bases: 4. The CDR3 is made up of 14 amino acids. The CDR3 here is CASSPGLAVYEQYF. DNA of the CDR3: TGTGCCAGCAGCCCGGGACTAGCGGTGTACGAGCAGTACTTC. Using reference TRBV5-6 and TRBJ2-7 for the parts outside the CDR3, the full variable domain is DAGVTQSPTHLIKTRGQQVTLRCSPKSGHDTVSWYQQALGQGPQFIFQYYEEEERQRGNFPDRFSGHQFPNYSSELNVNALLLGDSALYLCASSPGLAVYEQYFGPGTRLTVT.

In this sample, this clone turned up once. This sequence joins TRBV5-1 and TRBJ1-4, with TRBD1 identical over 7 bases. V shed 2 bases, J shed 11 bases, and the junction held 15 bases outside the gene matches. The CDR3 is 16 residues long. CDR1 is SGHRS and CDR2 is YFSETQ in the germline V gene. The CDR3 DNA follows: TGCGCCAGCAGCTTAGACAGGGATGATCTTTTGGGGAAACTGTTTTTT. Translating gives CASSLDRDDLLGKLFF.

The chain is built from TRBV4-1 and TRBJ2-3, with 9 bases fitting TRBD2. CDR1 MGHRA and CDR2 YSYEKL come from the germline V gene. The CDR3 covers 17 residues. Trimming cost V 2 bases and J 3 bases; bases outside gene matches: 9. CDR3 sequence (DNA): TGCGCCAGCAGCCAAAGGCCCCTAGCGGGGTTAACAGATACGCAGTATTTT. Its protein is CASSQRPLAGLTDTQYF.

The chain has TRBV27 and TRBJ2-3; a possible D gene is TRBD1 (6 bases). Trimming left V 6 bases short and J 0 bases short, with 16 bases between. This CDR3 has 16 amino acids. CDR1 is MNHEY, CDR2 SMNVEV, per germline (reference sequence). The CDR3 region has the DNA TGTGCCAGCAGCCGATTGGACAGTCCTAGCACAGATACGCAGTATTTT. Its translation is CASSRLDSPSTDTQYF.

This chain joins TRBV6-1 and TRBJ2-7, with 11 bases identical to TRBD2. The CDR3 runs 16 residues. The V segment lost 1 base and the J segment 4 bases; nucleotides outside the gene matches: 6. CDR1 and CDR2 from the germline V gene are MNHNS and SASEGT. This chain's CDR3 is CASSEDIAGGRYEQYF. The CDR3 DNA follows: TGTGCCAGCAGTGAAGACATAGCGGGAGGGCGGTACGAGCAGTACTTC.